This is a list of T cell receptor beta chains from one sample in a study of CXCR3-negative and CXCR3-positive naive CD8 T cells. TCRdb reprocessed the 5' RACE reads, keeping one entry per CDR3 protein, no DNA. Its table records around 88,000 distinct CDR3 sequences. The sequenced sample was naive CXCR3+ CD8+ T cells from blood. Receptors originate from a human donor in good health. Some clones in this sample may be carry-over from other donors' samples. Both conserved end residues are part of each CDR3.

j_call	v_call	cdr3_aa
TRBJ1-2	TRBV6-2/TRBV6-3	CASSYPLTGDYGYTF
TRBJ2-7	TRBV29-1	CSVEDAGSYEQYF
TRBJ1-5	TRBV6-5	CASSSDEGNQPQHF
TRBJ2-3	TRBV27	CASSPLGLAGVGDTQYF
TRBJ1-1	TRBV7-6	CASSKHEGEAEAFF
TRBJ1-1	TRBV5-5	CASSLDRDQAFF
TRBJ2-2	TRBV14	CASSKGLANTGELFF
TRBJ1-5	TRBV28	CASSFSQRPQHF
TRBJ2-3	TRBV10-3	CAITASGSWADTQYF
TRBJ2-5	TRBV7-9	CASSDLGAGELSQYF
TRBJ1-5	TRBV2	CASKHPRQGQPQHF
TRBJ2-1	TRBV6-2/TRBV6-3	CASSPPALEQFF
TRBJ2-5	TRBV12-3/TRBV12-4	CASSFPPAGTAAQETQYF
TRBJ1-6	TRBV25-1	CASSESSANSPLHF
TRBJ2-7	TRBV27	CASSVGQREQYF
TRBJ2-1	TRBV3-1	CASSHEGGPVNEQFF
TRBJ1-2	TRBV15	CATSTQTGTGALYYGYTF
TRBJ2-1	TRBV5-4	CASSQASGGAYEQFF
TRBJ2-1	TRBV7-6	CASSSGRYDEQFF
TRBJ2-7	TRBV6-2/TRBV6-3	CASSYFSSRGPAYEQYF
TRBJ2-3	TRBV29-1	CSVEGGQTDTQYF
TRBJ1-1	TRBV6-5	CASSYRGMNTEAFF
TRBJ2-1	TRBV29-1	CSVIPPGTDHYNEQFF
TRBJ2-7	TRBV6-2/TRBV6-3	CASSWDYYEQYF
TRBJ2-4	TRBV28	CASSLVAAKNIQYF
TRBJ1-1	TRBV6-5	CASRLAGNTEAFF
TRBJ1-1	TRBV7-9	CASSLMDRGLGTEAFF
TRBJ2-7	TRBV28	CASRQDSFLLYEQYF
TRBJ1-2	TRBV27	CASSPSGTEGGWGYTF
TRBJ2-7	TRBV4-1	CAGSQNDLGAHEQYF
TRBJ1-1	TRBV28	CASRVRGDRIANTEAFF
TRBJ2-5	TRBV7-9	CASSLGRDSKETQYF
TRBJ2-3	TRBV28	CASSYLQVHVFPQYF
TRBJ2-1	TRBV7-9	CASSSPRESGYNEQFF
TRBJ2-7	TRBV10-3	CAISERGTGASSYEQYF
TRBJ1-4	TRBV7-9	CASSLQGAEEKLFF